This TCR beta chain derives from a study of blood T cell repertoires in COVID-19. The method was immunoSEQ multiplex PCR; TCRdb's version includes in-frame clones alone and lacks a portion of them. This repertoire shows some 87,000 clones, around 94% found once; its top ten account for approximately 6.3%. The CDR3 contains 12 residues. Germline loops: CDR1 SNHLY, CDR2 FYNNEI. Trimming stripped 4 bases from V and 5 bases from J, with 6 bases between. The source of this sequence is a woman between 55 and 75 years old with active COVID-19. The chain uses TRBV2 and TRBJ1-5; D may be TRBD1 (6 bases). Input material: peripheral blood. This chain's CDR3 is CASSAGDQPQHF. For the CDR3, the DNA is TGTGCCAGCAGTGCAGGGGATCAGCCCCAGCATTTT.